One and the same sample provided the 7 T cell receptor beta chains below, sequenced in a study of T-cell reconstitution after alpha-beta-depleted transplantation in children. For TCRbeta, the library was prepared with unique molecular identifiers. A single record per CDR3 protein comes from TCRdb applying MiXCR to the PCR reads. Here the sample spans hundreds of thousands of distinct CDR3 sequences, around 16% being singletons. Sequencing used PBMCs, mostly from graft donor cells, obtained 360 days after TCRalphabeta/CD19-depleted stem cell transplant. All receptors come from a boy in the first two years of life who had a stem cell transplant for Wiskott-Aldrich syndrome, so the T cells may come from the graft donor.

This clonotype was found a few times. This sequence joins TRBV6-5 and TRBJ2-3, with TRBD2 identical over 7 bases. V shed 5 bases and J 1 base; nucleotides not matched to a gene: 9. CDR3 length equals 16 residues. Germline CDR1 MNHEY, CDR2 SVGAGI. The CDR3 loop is CASSTFWGGGTDTQYF. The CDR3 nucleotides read TGTGCCAGCAGTACCTTTTGGGGGGGGGGCACAGATACGCAGTATTTT.

This CDR3 reads CASSYVRGLNTEAFF. The CDR3, as DNA: TGTGCCAGCAGTTACGTCAGGGGGTTGAACACTGAAGCTTTCTTT. The chain carries TRBV6-5 and TRBJ1-1; 7 nucleotides match TRBD1. V trimming: 2 bases; J trimming: 0 bases; junction bases outside the gene matches: 3. CDR3 length: 15 amino acids. Germline CDR1 MNHEY, CDR2 SVGAGI.

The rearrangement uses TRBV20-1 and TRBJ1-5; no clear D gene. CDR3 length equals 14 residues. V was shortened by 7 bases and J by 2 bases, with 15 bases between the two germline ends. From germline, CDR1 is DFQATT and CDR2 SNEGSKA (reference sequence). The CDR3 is CSVGSPRGNQPQHF. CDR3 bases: TGCAGTGTAGGGAGTCCTCGTGGCAATCAGCCCCAGCATTTT.

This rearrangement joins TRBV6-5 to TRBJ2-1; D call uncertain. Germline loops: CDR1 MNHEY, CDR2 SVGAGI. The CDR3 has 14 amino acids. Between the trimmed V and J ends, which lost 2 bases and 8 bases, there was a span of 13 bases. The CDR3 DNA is TGTGCCAGCAGTTACCAGAAGGCTAACGATGAGCAGTTCTTC. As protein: CASSYQKANDEQFF.

CDR3 nucleotide sequence: TGTGCCAGCAGTTTGGGACTAGCGGGAGGCCTTCTAGCCAAAAACATTCAGTACTTC. Translation: CASSLGLAGGLLAKNIQYF. The chain uses TRBV27 and TRBJ2-4; TRBD2 matches 15 bases. V lost 3 bases and J lost 0; bases outside the gene matches: 6. The length of the CDR3 is 19 residues. Per the germline V gene, CDR1 is MNHEY and CDR2 is SMNVEV (reference sequence).

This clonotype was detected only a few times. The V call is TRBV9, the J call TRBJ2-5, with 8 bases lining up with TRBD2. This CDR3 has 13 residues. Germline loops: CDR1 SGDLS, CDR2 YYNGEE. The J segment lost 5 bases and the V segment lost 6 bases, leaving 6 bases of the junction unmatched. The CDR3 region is CASNQAGGETQYF. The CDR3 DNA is TGTGCCAGCAACCAGGCGGGAGGTGAGACCCAGTACTTC.

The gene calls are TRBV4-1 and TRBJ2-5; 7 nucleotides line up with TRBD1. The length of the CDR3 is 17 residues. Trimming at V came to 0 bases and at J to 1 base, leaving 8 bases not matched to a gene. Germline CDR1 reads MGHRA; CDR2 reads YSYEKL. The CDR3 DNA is TGCGCCAGCAGCCAAGATTGGACTCACAGGGGCCAAGAGACCCAGTACTTC. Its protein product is CASSQDWTHRGQETQYF.